A single sample is the source of the 9 T cell receptor beta chains below, sequenced in a study. TCRdb re-called the RT-PCR reads through MiXCR, storing one row per CDR3 protein. Among 550,000 to 750,000 distinct CDR3 sequences listed, around 14% were seen once. The specimen was memory CD4+ T cells from blood. The receptors were gathered from a female donor in good health, serving as a healthy control.

This clonotype was detected a few times. The genes are TRBV18 and TRBJ2-3; 11 bases map to TRBD2. The J segment lost 10 bases and the V segment lost 0 bases, leaving 9 bases of the junction unmatched. Per germline, CDR1 KGHSH and CDR2 LQKENI. The CDR3 extends over 16 amino acids. The CDR3 region has the DNA TGTGCCAGCTCACCACCGGGACTAGCGGCCTCCTCTGCGCAGTATTTT. Translating it yields CASSPPGLAASSAQYF.

This clonotype was detected a few times. The J gene is TRBJ2-7, the V gene TRBV4-2; D is perhaps TRBD2 (6 bases). Germline assignment: CDR1 LGHNA and CDR2 YNFKEQ. V lost 3 bases and J 2 bases, leaving 11 bases between the germline ends. The CDR3 sequence is 14 residues long. The CDR3 sequence is CASSQGSGPYEQYF. DNA for the CDR3: TGTGCCAGCAGCCAGGGTAGCGGTCCCTACGAGCAGTACTTC.

In this sample, this clonotype turned up a few times. This chain uses TRBV10-3 with TRBJ2-5, with 9 positions matching TRBD2. J gave up 2 bases and V 4 bases, and 8 bases lay outside the gene matches. CDR1 is ENHRY and CDR2 is SYGVKD in the germline V gene. This CDR3 has 16 residues. CDR3 sequence reads: CAISVGLAGIQETQYF. The CDR3 nucleotides are TGTGCCATCAGTGTCGGGCTAGCGGGAATTCAAGAGACCCAGTACTTC.

The chain couples TRBV6-2 or TRBV6-3 to TRBJ2-1; maybe TRBD1 (5 bases). CDR3 length equals 15 residues. Germline lookup yields CDR1 MNHEY and CDR2 SVGEGT. Trimming removed 5 bases from V and 7 bases from J, with 18 bases in between. The DNA of the CDR3 is TGTGCCAGCAGTCGCGACAGACCAATTCTTAATGAGCAGTTCTTC. Translated, it gives CASSRDRPILNEQFF.

The table lists this clonotype with many counts. CDR3 coding DNA: TGTGCCAGCAGCTTAGGAACGGGAACCTACGAGCAGTACTTC. Its translation is CASSLGTGTYEQYF. The chain joins TRBV7-2 to TRBJ2-7, with D possibly matching TRBD2 (5 bases). This CDR3 contains 14 residues. Germline V lookup: CDR1 SGHTA, CDR2 FQGNSA. Deletions cut 1 base from V and 2 bases from J, with 9 bases between.

This clonotype was picked up many times. The chain recombines TRBV7-3 with TRBJ2-1; TRBD1 or TRBD2 may be the D gene (5 bases each). The CDR3 covers 15 residues. In germline, CDR1 is SGHTA, CDR2 FQGTGA. V was pared by 10 bases and J by 4 bases, with 20 bases between. The CDR3 DNA sequence: TGTGCCATATTGCTGGGGACGAGGGAATACAATGAGCAGTTCTTC. This sequence encodes CAILLGTREYNEQFF.

This clonotype showed up just a few times. The chain uses TRBV7-9 and TRBJ2-3; D gene unclear. The germline V and J ends were trimmed by 2 bases and 1 base, with 7 bases remaining between them. The germline V gene has CDR1 SEHNR and CDR2 FQNEAQ (reference sequence). This CDR3 comprises 14 residues. The CDR3 here is CASSLLVGTDTQYF. Written as DNA, the CDR3 is TGTGCCAGCAGCTTATTGGTGGGCACAGATACGCAGTATTTT.

There are many counts of this clonotype. This chain joins TRBV7-2 and TRBJ2-1; D gene unclear. Germline V gene sequence: CDR1 SGHTA, CDR2 FQGNSA. The CDR3 extends over 15 amino acids. Trimming removed 5 bases from V and 0 bases from J, with 11 bases in between. As DNA, the CDR3 is TGTGCCAGCAGCGTGAGTTCCAGCTCCTACAATGAGCAGTTCTTC. Protein sequence: CASSVSSSSYNEQFF. Full variable domain (outside the CDR3, taken from reference TRBV7-2 and TRBJ2-1): GAGVSQSPSNKVTEKGKDVELRCDPISGHTALYWYRQSLGQGLEFLIYFQGNSAPDKSGLPSDRFSAERTGGSVSTLTIQRTQQEDSAVYLCASSVSSSSYNEQFFGPGTRLTVL.

A few counts support this clonotype. The rearrangement links TRBV5-1 to TRBJ1-4; TRBD1 matches at 7 bases. The V segment lost 3 bases and the J segment 7 bases; nucleotides outside the gene matches: 6. The CDR3 totals 14 residues. Germline CDR1 SGHRS, CDR2 YFSETQ. The CDR3 nucleotides are TGCGCCAGCAGCTCCCGGGACAGCGCTGAAAAACTGTTTTTT. Protein sequence: CASSSRDSAEKLFF.